This T cell receptor (beta chain) was recovered during a study of blood T cell repertoires in COVID-19. The germline V gene has CDR1 MGHRA and CDR2 YSYEKL. The CDR3 spans 14 residues. After removal of 4 bases from V and 5 bases from J, the junction contained 4 bases not matched to a gene. Authors' processing steps: Cell counts per sample came from amplifying reference gene primers. Assay: immunoSEQ multiplex PCR; the TCRdb copy retains only in-frame clones and omits some. D and trimming come from the DNA, and the V and J calls and clone size come from that table. The sample has about 670,000 clones, 85% to 90% seen once.

The receptor comes from a woman aged 18-30 years with acute or convalescent COVID-19. Sequenced sample: peripheral blood. The J gene is TRBJ1-2, the V gene TRBV4-1; 10 nucleotides align to TRBD1. Here the CDR3 DNA reads TGCGCCAGCAGCCGCGACAGGGGGCATTATGGCTACACCTTC. Protein product: CASSRDRGHYGYTF.